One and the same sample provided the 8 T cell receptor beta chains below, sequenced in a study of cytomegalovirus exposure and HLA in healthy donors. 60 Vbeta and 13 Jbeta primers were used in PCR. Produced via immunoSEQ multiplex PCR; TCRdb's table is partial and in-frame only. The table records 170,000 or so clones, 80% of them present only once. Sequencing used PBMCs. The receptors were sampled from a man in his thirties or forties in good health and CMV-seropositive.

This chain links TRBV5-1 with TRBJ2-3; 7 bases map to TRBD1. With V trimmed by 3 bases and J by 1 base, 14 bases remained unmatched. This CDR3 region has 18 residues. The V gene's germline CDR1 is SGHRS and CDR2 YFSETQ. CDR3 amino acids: CASSYRQGAKLRTDTQYF. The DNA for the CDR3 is TGCGCCAGCAGCTATCGACAGGGTGCTAAACTCCGCACAGATACGCAGTATTTT.

CDR3 sequence reads: CASTPPGGRDTQYF. CDR3 DNA sequence: TGTGCCAGCACCCCCCCCGGGGGTAGAGATACGCAGTATTTT. The chain joins TRBV9 to TRBJ2-3; possible D gene TRBD2, 6 bases. This CDR3 is 14 amino acids long. The germline V and J ends were trimmed by 6 bases and 5 bases, with 16 bases remaining between them. In germline, CDR1 is SGDLS, CDR2 YYNGEE.

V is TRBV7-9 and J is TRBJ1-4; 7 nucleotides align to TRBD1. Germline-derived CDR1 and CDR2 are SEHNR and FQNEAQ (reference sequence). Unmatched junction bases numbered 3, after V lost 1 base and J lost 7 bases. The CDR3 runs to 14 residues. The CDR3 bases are TGTGCCAGCAGCTTAGTCCAGGGGGTTGAAAAACTGTTTTTT. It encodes CASSLVQGVEKLFF.

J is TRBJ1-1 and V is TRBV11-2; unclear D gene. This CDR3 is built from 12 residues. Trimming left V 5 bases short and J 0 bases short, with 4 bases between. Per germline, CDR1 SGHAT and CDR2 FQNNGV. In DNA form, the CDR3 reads TGTGCCAGCAGCCCCGTGAACACTGAAGCTTTCTTT. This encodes CASSPVNTEAFF.

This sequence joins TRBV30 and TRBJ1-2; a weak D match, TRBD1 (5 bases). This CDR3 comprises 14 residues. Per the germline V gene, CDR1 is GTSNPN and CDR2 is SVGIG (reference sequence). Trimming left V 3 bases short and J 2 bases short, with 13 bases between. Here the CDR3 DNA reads TGTGCCTGGAGCGCCGACGGGGGAAACTATGGCTACACCTTC. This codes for CAWSADGGNYGYTF. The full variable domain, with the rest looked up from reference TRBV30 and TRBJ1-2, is SQTIHQWPATLVQPVGSPLSLECTVEGTSNPNLYWYRQAAGRGLQLLFYSVGIGQISSEVPQNLSASRPQDRQFILSSKKLLLSDSGFYLCAWSADGGNYGYTFGSGTRLTVV.

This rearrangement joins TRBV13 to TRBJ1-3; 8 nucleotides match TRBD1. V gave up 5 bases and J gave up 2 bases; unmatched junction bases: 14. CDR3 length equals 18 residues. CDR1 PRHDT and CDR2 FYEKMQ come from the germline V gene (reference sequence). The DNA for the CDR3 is TGTGCCAGCAGCGCACGCCGGGACAGGAGCCCCACTGGAAACACCATATATTTT. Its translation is CASSARRDRSPTGNTIYF.

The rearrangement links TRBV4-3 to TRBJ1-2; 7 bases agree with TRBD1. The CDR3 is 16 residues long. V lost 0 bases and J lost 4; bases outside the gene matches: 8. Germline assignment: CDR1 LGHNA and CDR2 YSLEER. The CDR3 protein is CASSQDSVRGTYGYTF. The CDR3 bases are TGCGCCAGCAGCCAAGATTCCGTCAGGGGGACCTATGGCTACACCTTC.

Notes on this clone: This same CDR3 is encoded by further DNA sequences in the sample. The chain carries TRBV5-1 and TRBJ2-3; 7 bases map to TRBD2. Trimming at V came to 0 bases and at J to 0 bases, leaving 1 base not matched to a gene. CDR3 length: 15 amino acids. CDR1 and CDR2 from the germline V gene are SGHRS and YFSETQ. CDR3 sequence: CASSLAGRSTDTQYF. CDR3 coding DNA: TGCGCCAGCAGCTTGGCCGGGAGGAGCACAGATACGCAGTATTTT.